This T cell receptor (beta chain) derives from a study of metastatic and nonmetastatic thyroid tumors. Study results and limitations: According to reports, the diversity of TCR beta was significantly higher in malignant thyroid tumors than in benign nodules, and this held in both blood and tumor samples.

This clone came up a few times. The antigen is undetermined. At one end the junction does not follow the germline gene, possibly because of a read error. In germline, CDR1 is WSHSY, CDR2 SAAADI. CDR3 length equals 14 residues. Thyroid surgery was preceded by no treatment in any patient. TCRdb re-called the PCR reads through MiXCR. The sample consists of 5,500 to 7,000 clones, roughly 15% of them appearing once. Sequenced sample: tumor tissue. This sequence originates from a male donor with papillary thyroid cancer or a benign thyroid nodule (not recorded which). Some clones in this sample may be carry-over from other donors' samples. This chain links TRBV10-2 with TRBJ1-1; 7 positions match TRBD1. CDR3 in amino acids: CASSWTGENTEAFF. The CDR3, as DNA: TGTGCCAGCAGCTGGACAGGAGAAAACACTGAAGCTTTCTTT.